The sequence of this T cell receptor beta chain was determined in a study of T cells in Graves' hyperthyroidism and ophthalmopathy. Patients aged 18 to 65 had newly diagnosed hyperthyroidism of under 2 months' duration. Patients showing uncontrolled infection, other autoimmune disease, pregnancy or lactation were ineligible. Amplification yielded TCR beta CDR3 regions, with RNA transcripts as the source. HTBI primers were employed in a first-round RT-PCR of the TCR CDR3. Via MiXCR, TCRdb re-called the multiplex PCR reads, giving one row per CDR3 protein. Of about 740,000 distinct CDR3 sequences listed, 14% are singletons. CDR3 length: 16 residues. Germline CDR1 MNHNS, CDR2 SASEGT. With 2 bases clipped from V and 2 bases from J, the junction kept 6 bases outside the gene matches.

This chain joins TRBV6-1 and TRBJ2-5; 9 bases are a match to TRBD1. This receptor was taken from a woman aged 18-35 years with Graves' hyperthyroidism. The sequenced sample consisted of blood. In DNA form, the CDR3 reads TGTGCCAGCAGTGAAAGAAGGGGACAGGGACAAGAGACCCAGTACTTC. It is translated as CASSERRGQGQETQYF.